The 12 T cell receptor beta chains presented below share a single source sample, sequenced in a study of blood T cell repertoires in COVID-19. TCRdb's copy holds only in-frame clones and misses some; the assay was immunoSEQ multiplex PCR. The profile shows 200,000 to 250,000 clones, 80% to 90% of them singletons. Input material: PBMCs or T cells enriched from blood (not recorded which). All receptors come from a woman aged 18-30 years in a cohort exposed to, infected with or recovered from COVID-19 (not recorded which).

This clone was seen only once. This chain joins TRBV27 and TRBJ2-2, with a possible D match to TRBD1 (6 bases). The length of the CDR3 is 14 residues. CDR1 is MNHEY, CDR2 SMNVEV, per germline (reference sequence). Trimming stripped 7 bases from V and 4 bases from J, with 13 bases between. The chain's CDR3 is CASTRQGITGELFF. As DNA, the CDR3 is TGTGCCAGCACTAGGCAGGGGATCACCGGGGAGCTGTTTTTT.

The V call is TRBV10-3, the J call TRBJ2-5; D gene unclear. Germline CDR1 and CDR2: ENHRY and SYGVKD. CDR3 length: 14 amino acids. V lost 10 bases and J 2 bases, leaving 17 bases between the germline ends. In DNA form, the CDR3 reads TGTGCCACCTCGCCGGGTGGAACGCAAGAGACCCAGTACTTC. Translation: CATSPGGTQETQYF.

The chain uses TRBV6-5 and TRBJ1-3; 9 positions match TRBD1. Losses at the gene ends were 4 bases for V and 4 bases for J; bases not matched to a gene: 5. The CDR3 loop spans 15 amino acids. Germline-derived CDR1 and CDR2 are MNHEY and SVGAGI. The CDR3 bases are TGTGCCAGCAGTTCACAGGGGGCGGGGGGAAACACCATATATTTT. Its protein product is CASSSQGAGGNTIYF.

This clone was found once. The chain joins TRBV7-9 to TRBJ1-1, with unresolved D. The CDR3 is 12 residues long. The V end lost 2 bases, the J end lost 6 bases, and 7 bases lay between the germline ends. The germline V gene has CDR1 SEHNR and CDR2 FQNEAQ (reference sequence). The CDR3 DNA follows: TGTGCCAGCAGCTTAAGGGAGGCTGAAGCTTTCTTT. Translation: CASSLREAEAFF.

The CDR3 here is CASSWELTGNTEAFF. The DNA for the CDR3 is TGCGCCAGCAGCTGGGAGCTGACAGGGAACACTGAAGCTTTCTTT. The chain has TRBV5-1 and TRBJ1-1; TRBD1 is a possible D gene (6 bases). CDR1 and CDR2 (germline): SGHRS, YFSETQ. V was shortened by 3 bases and J by 1 base, with 13 bases between the two germline ends. The CDR3 extends over 15 amino acids.

This clone was seen more than once but under ten times. V gene TRBV3-1 (or the pseudogene TRBV3-2) combines with J gene TRBJ2-3; D unclear. The CDR3 is 14 amino acids. The V gene lost 4 bases and the J gene lost 0 bases, with 8 bases spanning the gap. The germline CDR1 and CDR2 sequences are LGHDT and YNNKEL (reference sequence). In DNA, the CDR3 is TGTGCCAGCAGCCCGACGGGTAGCACAGATACGCAGTATTTT. As protein: CASSPTGSTDTQYF.

V gene TRBV9 combines with J gene TRBJ1-3; TRBD1 agrees at 9 bases. V gave up 3 bases and J gave up 2 bases; unmatched junction bases: 6. The CDR3 sequence is 16 residues long. Germline CDR1 and CDR2: SGDLS and YYNGEE. CDR3 residues: CASSARWTGAGNTIYF. In DNA, the CDR3 is TGTGCCAGCAGCGCTAGGTGGACAGGGGCTGGAAACACCATATATTTT. Filled out from reference TRBV9 and TRBJ1-3, the complete variable domain reads DSGVTQTPKHLITATGQRVTLRCSPRSGDLSVYWYQQSLDQGLQFLIQYYNGEERAKGNILERFSAQQFPDLHSELNLSSLELGDSALYFCASSARWTGAGNTIYFGEGSWLTVV.

The J gene is TRBJ2-3, the V gene TRBV6-1, with D possibly matching TRBD1 (6 bases). The CDR3 has 16 amino acids. Germline V CDR1 and CDR2: MNHNS, SASEGT. V was trimmed by 3 bases and J by 6 bases, leaving 19 bases between them. The CDR3 loop is CASSDPTGPIRDTQYF. CDR3 coding DNA: TGTGCCAGCAGTGACCCCACAGGGCCCATAAGGGATACGCAGTATTTT.

A note on this clone: The same CDR3 can be traced to other DNA sequences in this sample. V and J are TRBV28 and TRBJ2-1; 8 positions match TRBD1. Germline CDR1 reads MDHEN; CDR2 reads SYDVKM. V was pared by 7 bases and J by 7 bases, with 6 bases of the junction left unmatched. The CDR3 sequence is 13 residues long. CDR3 region: CASTGGARNEQFF. The CDR3 DNA reads as TGTGCCAGCACAGGGGGCGCGAGGAATGAGCAGTTCTTC.

The rearrangement uses TRBV10-3 and TRBJ2-1; 10 bases match TRBD1. Trimming removed 6 bases from V and 5 bases from J; junction bases left unmatched: 7. This CDR3 has 15 residues. Per the germline V gene, CDR1 is ENHRY and CDR2 is SYGVKD. Written as DNA, the CDR3 is TGTGCCATCAGCGCCGGGACAGGGGCCCACAATGAGCAGTTCTTC. This translates into CAISAGTGAHNEQFF.

The chain employs TRBV5-4 and TRBJ1-2; D possibly corresponds to TRBD1 (5 bases). V was clipped by 2 bases and J by 2 bases, with 19 bases between them. There are 17 residues in the CDR3. Germline CDR1 reads SGHNT; CDR2 reads YYREEE (reference sequence). The CDR3 region is CASSFNPGRGSNYGYTF. DNA of the CDR3: TGTGCCAGCAGCTTTAACCCGGGACGGGGGTCCAACTATGGCTACACCTTC.

V and J are TRBV7-9 and TRBJ2-7; weak D call: TRBD2 (6 bases). The CDR3 runs to 18 residues. Germline values: CDR1 SEHNR, CDR2 FQNEAQ (reference sequence). V lost 5 bases and J lost 4, with 27 bases in between. CDR3 bases: TGTGCCAGCAGCCACGCATCCGCTTTAGCGGAGGGCGGGTACGAGCAGTACTTC. Protein product: CASSHASALAEGGYEQYF.